These 20 T cell receptor beta chains share one sample of origin, sequenced in a study of human T cells and chemical hapten exposure. One entry per CDR3 protein, called by TCRdb with MiXCR from the RACE reads. This table holds a few hundred thousand distinct CDR3 sequences, around 7.3% found once. Time point described: pre-sensitization, week 0. Treatment specified: therapeutic diphenylcyclopropenone sensitization with weekly scalp DPC. This sample comprised whole blood, obtained in connection with sensitization to the hapten diphenylcyclopropenone (DPC). Every receptor here comes from a man aged 18 to 30 with alopecia areata. Some clones in this sample may be carry-over from other donors' samples.

This clonotype was seen a handful of times. This chain links TRBV5-1 with TRBJ2-6, with D perhaps matching TRBD1 (6 bases). The CDR3 has 17 amino acids. Germline V gene sequence: CDR1 SGHRS, CDR2 YFSETQ. The V end was cut by 0 bases, the J end by 0 bases, with 10 bases between. This chain's CDR3 is CASSLGGPSSGANVLTF. CDR3 nucleotides: TGCGCCAGCAGCTTGGGGGGGCCCTCCTCTGGGGCCAACGTCCTGACTTTC. Combining the CDR3 with reference TRBV5-1 and TRBJ2-6 gives the whole variable domain KAGVTQTPRYLIKTRGQQVTLSCSPISGHRSVSWYQQTPGQGLQFLFEYFSETQRNKGNFPGRFSGRQFSNSRSEMNVSTLELGDSALYLCASSLGGPSSGANVLTFGAGSRLTVL.

CDR3 bases: TGTGCCAGTAGTATTGGGACAGGGTCCGAGCAGTACTTC. Translated, it gives CASSIGTGSEQYF. The chain couples TRBV19 to TRBJ2-7; TRBD1 matches 9 bases. The germline V gene encodes CDR1 LNHDA and CDR2 SQIVND (reference sequence). Unmatched junction bases numbered 3, after V lost 3 bases and J lost 6 bases. The CDR3 extends over 13 amino acids. Supplemented by reference TRBV19 and TRBJ2-7, the full variable domain reads DGGITQSPKYLFRKEGQNVTLSCEQNLNHDAMYWYRQDPGQGLRLIYYSQIVNDFQKGDIAEGYSVSREKKESFPLTVTSAQKNPTAFYLCASSIGTGSEQYFGPGTRLTVT.

V is TRBV14 and J is TRBJ2-3, with no clear D. V dropped 3 bases and J dropped 5 bases, with 6 bases sitting between them. Germline V gives CDR1 SGHDN, CDR2 FVKESK. The CDR3 is made up of 12 amino acids. The CDR3 DNA follows: TGTGCCAGCAGCCAGCAACTAGATACGCAGTATTTT. It specifies CASSQQLDTQYF.

This clonotype appeared many times. The CDR3 sequence: CASSHPGLSSSYNEQFF. Here the CDR3 DNA reads TGCGCCAGCAGCCACCCGGGACTCTCGAGCTCCTACAATGAGCAGTTCTTC. The chain is built from TRBV4-3 and TRBJ2-1; D is possibly TRBD2 (6 bases). The germline V and J ends were trimmed by 3 bases and 0 bases, with 15 bases remaining between them. CDR1 is LGHNA, CDR2 YSLEER, per germline. This CDR3 has 17 residues.

The rearrangement links TRBV7-2 to TRBJ2-3; no clear D gene. Germline V gene data show CDR1 as SGHTA and CDR2 as FQGNSA. This CDR3 comprises 16 residues. V was pared by 0 bases and J by 1 base, with 11 bases between. This chain's CDR3 is CASSLAQVPGTDTQYF. The CDR3 coding sequence is TGTGCCAGCAGCTTAGCTCAAGTGCCGGGCACAGATACGCAGTATTTT.

This clonotype was seen a few times. This chain links TRBV6-6 with TRBJ2-1; TRBD2 agrees at 8 bases. Germline V gene lookup returns CDR1 MNHNY and CDR2 SVGAGI (reference sequence). J lost 6 bases, V lost 6 bases, and 7 bases had no gene match. The CDR3 is 14 amino acids. CDR3 residues: CASSATSARNEQFF. The CDR3 coding sequence is TGTGCCAGCAGCGCGACTAGCGCCCGCAATGAGCAGTTCTTC.

V and J are TRBV2 and TRBJ2-2; TRBD2 agrees at 10 bases. The V and J ends lost 9 bases and 6 bases, in that order; junction bases with no gene match: 7. CDR3 length: 14 amino acids. Germline CDR1 reads SNHLY; CDR2 reads FYNNEI. This chain's CDR3 is CASALAGFAGELFF. In nucleotides, the CDR3 is TGTGCCAGTGCACTAGCGGGGTTTGCCGGGGAGCTGTTTTTT.

This rearrangement joins TRBV6-5 to TRBJ1-4, with no clear D. The CDR3 consists of 15 residues. The V gene lost 2 bases and the J gene lost 2 bases, with 9 bases spanning the gap. Per germline, CDR1 MNHEY and CDR2 SVGAGI. In DNA, the CDR3 is TGTGCCAGCAGTTACGTTAGTTCGACTAATGAAAAACTGTTTTTT. It specifies CASSYVSSTNEKLFF.

The chain has TRBV7-9 and TRBJ1-6; D unresolved. This CDR3 comprises 14 residues. Trimming shortened V by 5 bases and J by 7 bases, and 12 bases separated the two germline ends. In germline, CDR1 is SEHNR, CDR2 FQNEAQ (reference sequence). In DNA, the CDR3 is TGTGCCAGCAGCCCGTGGACTGGCAATTCACCCCTCCACTTT. Translated: CASSPWTGNSPLHF.

The CDR3 loop reads CASSYEGEETQYF. The DNA of the CDR3 is TGCGCCAGCAGTTACGAGGGGGAAGAGACCCAGTACTTC. The chain uses TRBV5-1 and TRBJ2-5; tentative D call: TRBD1 (6 bases). Germline V gene sequence: CDR1 SGHRS, CDR2 YFSETQ. With 5 bases removed from V and 3 bases from J, the gap between germline ends came to 11 bases. CDR3 length equals 13 residues.

The gene calls are TRBV3-1 and TRBJ2-3; D gene ambiguous. This CDR3 is built from 14 residues. V shed 3 bases and J shed 2 bases, with 9 bases lying between them. Germline lookup yields CDR1 LGHDT and CDR2 YNNKEL (reference sequence). As DNA, the CDR3 is TGTGCCAGCAGCCAGAACCAACCCACAGATACGCAGTATTTT. Translation gives CASSQNQPTDTQYF.

V is TRBV10-3 and J is TRBJ1-1; D gene unclear. Trimming removed 3 bases from V and 0 bases from J, with 8 bases in between. CDR1 is ENHRY, CDR2 SYGVKD, per germline. The CDR3 sequence is 14 residues long. The CDR3 DNA reads TGTGCCATCAGTGAAGGCAAGATGAACACTGAAGCTTTCTTT. It yields the protein CAISEGKMNTEAFF.

The rearrangement links TRBV5-5 to TRBJ1-5; no firm D call. The V end lost 3 bases, the J end lost 7 bases, and 17 bases lay between the germline ends. Germline V gene sequence: CDR1 SGHKS, CDR2 YYEKEE (reference sequence). This CDR3 has 15 residues. The chain's CDR3 is CASSSASGGRQPQHF. The CDR3 DNA is TGTGCCAGCAGCTCAGCGAGCGGTGGTCGACAGCCCCAGCATTTT.

This clonotype came up many times. The J gene is TRBJ1-2, the V gene TRBV12-3 or TRBV12-4, with D unresolved. The length of the CDR3 is 12 residues. V shed 6 bases and J shed 7 bases, with 12 bases lying between them. CDR3 residues: CASRPGGGGYTF. Written as DNA, the CDR3 is TGTGCCAGCAGGCCCGGTGGCGGTGGCTACACCTTC.

This clonotype was counted only a few times. This rearrangement joins TRBV6-2 or TRBV6-3 to TRBJ2-7, with D possibly matching TRBD1 (6 bases). Trimming removed 9 bases at V and 6 bases at J, with 24 bases between. The CDR3 runs to 15 residues. CDR1 is MNHEY and CDR2 is SVGEGT in the germline V gene. The CDR3 protein is CASYFRDMVPSEQYF. In DNA, the CDR3 is TGTGCCAGTTACTTCCGGGACATGGTTCCTTCCGAGCAGTACTTC.

J is TRBJ1-1 and V is TRBV7-2; maybe TRBD1 (5 bases). CDR1 and CDR2 from the germline V gene are SGHTA and FQGNSA. Between the trimmed V and J ends, which lost 2 bases and 4 bases, there was a span of 14 bases. The CDR3 is 15 residues long. The CDR3 sequence is CASSLRTGGPTEAFF. DNA for the CDR3: TGTGCCAGCAGCTTAAGGACGGGGGGACCCACTGAAGCTTTCTTT.

The chain uses TRBV27 and TRBJ1-6; 8 nucleotides line up with TRBD1. Looked up from germline, CDR1 is MNHEY and CDR2 is SMNVEV (reference sequence). The V segment lost 0 bases and the J segment 10 bases; nucleotides outside the gene matches: 8. The CDR3 has 16 amino acids. The CDR3: CASSLSPRGRMSPLHF. DNA of the CDR3: TGTGCCAGCAGTTTATCGCCCAGGGGGCGTATGTCACCCCTCCACTTT.

CDR3 DNA sequence: TGTGCCAGCAGCCAGGCGGGGATAAGAGACGAGCAGTACTTC. It translates to CASSQAGIRDEQYF. The V and J genes are TRBV4-2 and TRBJ2-7, with D possibly matching TRBD2 (6 bases). Trimming took 3 bases from V and 5 from J, leaving 14 bases between them. Germline CDR1 is LGHNA and CDR2 is YNFKEQ. This CDR3 has 14 residues.

This clonotype was seen repeatedly, ten times or more. This chain connects TRBV6-2 or TRBV6-3 to TRBJ2-7; D might be TRBD1 (6 bases). The germline V gene has CDR1 MNHEY and CDR2 SVGEGT. The CDR3 runs to 12 residues. Trimming stripped 10 bases from V and 5 bases from J, with 15 bases between. The CDR3, as DNA: TGTGCCACCAACACAGGGTCCCACGAGCAGTACGTC. It specifies CATNTGSHEQYV.

The CDR3 region is CSVAVAKNEQFF. In nucleotides, the CDR3 is TGCAGCGTAGCGGTAGCAAAGAATGAGCAGTTCTTC. V and J are TRBV29-1 and TRBJ2-1; maybe TRBD2 (5 bases). The CDR3 length is 12 residues. V shed 6 bases and J shed 7 bases, with 13 bases lying between them. In germline, CDR1 is SQVTM, CDR2 ANQGSEA.